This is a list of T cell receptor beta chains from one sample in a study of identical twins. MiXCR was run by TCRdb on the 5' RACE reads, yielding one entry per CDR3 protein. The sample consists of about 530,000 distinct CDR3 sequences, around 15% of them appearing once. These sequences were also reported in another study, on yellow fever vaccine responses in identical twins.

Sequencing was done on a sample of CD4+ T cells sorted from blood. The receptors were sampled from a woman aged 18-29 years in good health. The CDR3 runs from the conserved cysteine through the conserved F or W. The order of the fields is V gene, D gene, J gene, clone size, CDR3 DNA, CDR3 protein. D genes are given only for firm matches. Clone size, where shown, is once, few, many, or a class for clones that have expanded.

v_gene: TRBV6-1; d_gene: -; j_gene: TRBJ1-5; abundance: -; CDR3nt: TGTGCCAGCAGTGAAGCAACCGGTGGGCCTGGGAATCAGCCCCAGCATTTT; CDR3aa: CASSEATGGPGNQPQHF
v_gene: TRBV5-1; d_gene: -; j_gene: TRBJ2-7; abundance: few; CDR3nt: TGCGCCAGCAGCTACCGGACTCGGTCGGACGAGCAGTACTTC; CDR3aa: CASSYRTRSDEQYF
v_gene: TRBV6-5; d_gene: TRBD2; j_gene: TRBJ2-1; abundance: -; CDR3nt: TGTGCCAGCAGTTTACCCGCCGGGGGGGTGTATAGTGAGCAGTTCTTC; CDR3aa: CASSLPAGGVYSEQFF
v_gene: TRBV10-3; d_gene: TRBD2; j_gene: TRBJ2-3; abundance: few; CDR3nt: TGTGCCACCTCTGGAGCGGGGGGAGCGAATACGCAGTATTTT; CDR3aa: CATSGAGGANTQYF
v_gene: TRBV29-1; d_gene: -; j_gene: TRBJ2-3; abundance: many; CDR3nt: TGCAGCGTTGAAGAGCAGGGGGGGGGAGATACGCAGTATTTT; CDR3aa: CSVEEQGGGDTQYF
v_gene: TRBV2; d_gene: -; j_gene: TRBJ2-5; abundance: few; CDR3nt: TGTGCCAGCAGTGAAGTTGGAGGCCTCCTTCAAGAGACCCAGTACTTC; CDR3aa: CASSEVGGLLQETQYF
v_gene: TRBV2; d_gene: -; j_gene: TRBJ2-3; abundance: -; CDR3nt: TGTGCCAGCGGGGACTCGGCCACCACAGATACGCAGTATTTT; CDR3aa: CASGDSATTDTQYF
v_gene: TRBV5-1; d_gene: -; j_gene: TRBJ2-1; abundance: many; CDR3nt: TGCGCCAGCAGCTCCCGAAGGGAGCGGGCCCATGAGCAGTTCTTC; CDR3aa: CASSSRRERAHEQFF
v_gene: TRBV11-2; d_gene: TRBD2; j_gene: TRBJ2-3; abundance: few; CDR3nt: TGTGCCAGCAGCTTCTCCGGGACTACAAGCACAGATACGCAGTATTTT; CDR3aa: CASSFSGTTSTDTQYF
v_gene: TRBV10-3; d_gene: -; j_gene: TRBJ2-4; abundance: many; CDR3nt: TGTGCCATCAGTGAGTCAGGGATGGGCATTCAGTACTTC; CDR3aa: CAISESGMGIQYF
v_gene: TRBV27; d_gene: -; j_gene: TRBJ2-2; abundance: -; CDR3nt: TGTGCCAGCAGTGATAGAGGATTGATCGGGGAGCTGTTTTTT; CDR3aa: CASSDRGLIGELFF
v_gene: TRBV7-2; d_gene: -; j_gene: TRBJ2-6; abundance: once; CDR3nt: TGTGCCAGCAGCACCACCGGGATCAGCGCTGGGGCCAACGTCCTGACTTTC; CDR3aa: CASSTTGISAGANVLTF
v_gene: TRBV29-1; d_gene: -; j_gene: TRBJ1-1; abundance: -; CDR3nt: TGCAGCGCCGGTCTTGGGGGGATGGCCACTGAAGCTTTCTTT; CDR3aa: CSAGLGGMATEAFF
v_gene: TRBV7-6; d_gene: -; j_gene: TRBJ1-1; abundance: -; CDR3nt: TGTGCCAGCAGCTTAATCAGTGGCGCGGCTACTGAAGCTTTCTTT; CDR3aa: CASSLISGAATEAFF
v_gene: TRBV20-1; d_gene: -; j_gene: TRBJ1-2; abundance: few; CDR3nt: TGCAGTGCCGGGAGGGTTTATGGCTACACCTTC; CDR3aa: CSAGRVYGYTF
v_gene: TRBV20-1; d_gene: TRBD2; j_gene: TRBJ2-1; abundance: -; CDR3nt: TGCAGTGCCCCGACTAGCGGGAGAAATGGTGAGCAGTTCTTC; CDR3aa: CSAPTSGRNGEQFF
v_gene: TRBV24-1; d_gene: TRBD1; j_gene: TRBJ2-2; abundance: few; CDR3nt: TGTGCCACCAGTGACTGGGACAGAGGGGTCTTCGGGGAGCTGTTTTTT; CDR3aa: CATSDWDRGVFGELFF
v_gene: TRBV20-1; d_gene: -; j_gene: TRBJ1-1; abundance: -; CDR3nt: TGCAGTGCTAGCTGGACGGGGATGAACACTGAAGCTTTCTTT; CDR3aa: CSASWTGMNTEAFF
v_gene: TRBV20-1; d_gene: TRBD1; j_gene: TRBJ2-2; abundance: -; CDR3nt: TGCAGTGCTAGAAAAACCGGGACAGTCACCGGGGAGCTGTTTTTT; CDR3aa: CSARKTGTVTGELFF
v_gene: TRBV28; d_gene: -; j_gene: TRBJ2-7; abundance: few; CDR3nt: TGTGCCAGCAGTTCTCCACTCTACGAGCAGTACTTC; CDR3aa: CASSSPLYEQYF
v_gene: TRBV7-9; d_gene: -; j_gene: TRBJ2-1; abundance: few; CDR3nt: TGTGCCAGCAGCTTGAGGGAGATTTCCTACAATGAGCAGTTCTTC; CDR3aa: CASSLREISYNEQFF
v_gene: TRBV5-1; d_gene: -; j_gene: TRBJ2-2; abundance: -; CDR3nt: TGCGCCAGCAGCGCCCAAGACACCGGGGAGCTGTTTTTT; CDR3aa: CASSAQDTGELFF
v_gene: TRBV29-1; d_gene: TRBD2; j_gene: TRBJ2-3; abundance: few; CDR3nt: TGCAGCGTTACCATCGGGGGGGGCACAGATACGCAGTATTTT; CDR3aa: CSVTIGGGTDTQYF
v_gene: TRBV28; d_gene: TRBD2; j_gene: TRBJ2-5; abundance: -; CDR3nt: TGTGCCAGCAAGGGGACTAGCGGGAGTCAAGAGACCCAGTACTTC; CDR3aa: CASKGTSGSQETQYF
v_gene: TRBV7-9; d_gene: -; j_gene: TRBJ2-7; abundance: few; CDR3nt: TGTGCCAGCAGCCCACCGCGGGGCCCCTACGAGCAGTACTTC; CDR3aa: CASSPPRGPYEQYF
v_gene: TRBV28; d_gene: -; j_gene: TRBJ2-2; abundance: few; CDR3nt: TGTGCCAGCAGTTTAGTCTTACAGGGACACGGGGAGCTGTTTTTT; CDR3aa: CASSLVLQGHGELFF
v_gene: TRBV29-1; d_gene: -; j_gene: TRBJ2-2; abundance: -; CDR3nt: TGCAGCGTTGATTTTGGGAACACCGGGGAGCTGTTTTTT; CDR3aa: CSVDFGNTGELFF
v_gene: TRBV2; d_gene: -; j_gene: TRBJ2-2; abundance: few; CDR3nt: TGTGCCAGCAGTGAATACAAGGGTATGAAAAACACCGGGGAGCTGTTTTTT; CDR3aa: CASSEYKGMKNTGELFF
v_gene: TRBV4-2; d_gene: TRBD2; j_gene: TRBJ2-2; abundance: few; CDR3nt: TGTGCCAGCAGCCTCGGACTAGTGGGCACCGGGGAGCTGTTTTTT; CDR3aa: CASSLGLVGTGELFF
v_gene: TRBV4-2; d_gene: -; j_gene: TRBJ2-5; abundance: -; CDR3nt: TGTGCCAGCAGCCAAGATTCTCAACGGACTCTGGGGACCCAGTACTTC; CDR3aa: CASSQDSQRTLGTQYF
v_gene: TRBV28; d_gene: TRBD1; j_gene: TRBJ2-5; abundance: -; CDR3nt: TGTGCCAGCAGTCAAAGGACAGGGGGACAAGAGACCCAGTACTTC; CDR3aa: CASSQRTGGQETQYF
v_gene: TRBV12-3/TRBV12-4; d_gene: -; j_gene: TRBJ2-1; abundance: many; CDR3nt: TGTGCCAGCAGTTTAGGAGGGGGAAGGTCCTACAATGAGCAGTTCTTC; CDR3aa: CASSLGGGRSYNEQFF
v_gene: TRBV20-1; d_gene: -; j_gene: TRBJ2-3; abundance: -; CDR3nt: TGCAGTGCTAGCGCCCGGGTAGCGGATACGCAGTATTTT; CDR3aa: CSASARVADTQYF
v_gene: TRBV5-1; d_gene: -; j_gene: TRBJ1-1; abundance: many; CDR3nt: TGCGCCAGCAGCGTCGGCCGGGGTAATGCGAACACTGAAGCTTTCTTT; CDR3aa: CASSVGRGNANTEAFF
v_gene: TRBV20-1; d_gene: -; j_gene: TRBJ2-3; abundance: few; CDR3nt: TGCAGTGCTAGGGTATCCGGGACATACCGAGATACGCAGTATTTT; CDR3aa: CSARVSGTYRDTQYF
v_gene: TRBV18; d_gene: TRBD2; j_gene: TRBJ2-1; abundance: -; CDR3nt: TGTGCCAGCTCACCATTTGGCGGGGGCAATGAGCAGTTCTTC; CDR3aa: CASSPFGGGNEQFF
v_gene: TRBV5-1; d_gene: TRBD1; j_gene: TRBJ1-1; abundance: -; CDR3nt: TGCGCCAGCAGCTTGGTGTCGCAGGGGGCTACTGAAGCTTTCTTT; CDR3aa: CASSLVSQGATEAFF
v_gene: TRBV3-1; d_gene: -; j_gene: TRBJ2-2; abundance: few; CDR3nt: TGTGCCAGCAGCCTCTCGCGCGCAGGCGGGGAGCTGTTTTTT; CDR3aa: CASSLSRAGGELFF
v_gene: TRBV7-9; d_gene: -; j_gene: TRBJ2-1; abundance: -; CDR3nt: TGTGCCAGCAGCTTTGTGTGGGAGAGGACCTACAATGAGCAGTTCTTC; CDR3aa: CASSFVWERTYNEQFF
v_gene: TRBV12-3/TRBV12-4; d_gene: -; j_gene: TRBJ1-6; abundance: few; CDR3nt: TGTGCCAGCAGCCCTGGAGGGTCGGTGCTCCACTTT; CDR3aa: CASSPGGSVLHF
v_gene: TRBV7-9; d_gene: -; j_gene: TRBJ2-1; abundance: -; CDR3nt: TGTGCCAGCAGCGGTAAGACCGACAATTCTTACAATGAGCAGTTCTTC; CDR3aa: CASSGKTDNSYNEQFF
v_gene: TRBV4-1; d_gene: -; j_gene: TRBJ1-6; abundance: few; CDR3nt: TGCGCCAGCAGCCAAGGAAAAGGGGGAGGCTCCTATAATTCACCCCTCCACTTT; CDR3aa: CASSQGKGGGSYNSPLHF
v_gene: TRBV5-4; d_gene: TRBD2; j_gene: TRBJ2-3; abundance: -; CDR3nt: TGTGCCAGCAGCGGGACTAGCGCAGATACGCAGTATTTT; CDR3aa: CASSGTSADTQYF
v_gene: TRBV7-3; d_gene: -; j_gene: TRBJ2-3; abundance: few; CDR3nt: TGTGCCAGCAGCCTCTACGTCGGAGGGCCTACAGATACGCAGTATTTT; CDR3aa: CASSLYVGGPTDTQYF